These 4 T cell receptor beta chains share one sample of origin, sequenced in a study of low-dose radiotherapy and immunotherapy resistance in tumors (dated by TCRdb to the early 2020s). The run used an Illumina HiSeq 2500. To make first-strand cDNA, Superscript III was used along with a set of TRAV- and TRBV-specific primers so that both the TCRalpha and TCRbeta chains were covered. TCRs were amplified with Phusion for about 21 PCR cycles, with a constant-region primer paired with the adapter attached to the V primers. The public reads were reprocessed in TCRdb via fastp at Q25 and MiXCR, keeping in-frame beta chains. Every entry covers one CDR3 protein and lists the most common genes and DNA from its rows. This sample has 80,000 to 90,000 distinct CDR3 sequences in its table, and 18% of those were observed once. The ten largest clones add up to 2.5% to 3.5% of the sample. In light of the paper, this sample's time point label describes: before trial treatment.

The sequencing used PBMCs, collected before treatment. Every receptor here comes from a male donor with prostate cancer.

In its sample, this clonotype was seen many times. The CDR3 DNA sequence: TGCAGTGCCGATACCAGACAGGGGAGGGACATTCAGTACTTC. Translation: CSADTRQGRDIQYF. The chain combines TRBV20-1 with TRBJ2-4; maybe TRBD1 (8 bases). The CDR3 length is 14 residues. V shed 6 bases and J shed 8 bases, with 20 bases lying between them. The germline CDR1 and CDR2 sequences are DFQATT and SNEGSKA (reference sequence).

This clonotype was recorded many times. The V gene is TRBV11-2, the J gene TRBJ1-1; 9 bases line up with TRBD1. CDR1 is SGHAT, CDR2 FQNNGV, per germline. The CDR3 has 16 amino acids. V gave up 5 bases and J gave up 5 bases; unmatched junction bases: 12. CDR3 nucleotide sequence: TGTGCCAGCAGCCCGACGTCCGGGACAGGGAGGACTGAAGCTTTCTTT. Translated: CASSPTSGTGRTEAFF.

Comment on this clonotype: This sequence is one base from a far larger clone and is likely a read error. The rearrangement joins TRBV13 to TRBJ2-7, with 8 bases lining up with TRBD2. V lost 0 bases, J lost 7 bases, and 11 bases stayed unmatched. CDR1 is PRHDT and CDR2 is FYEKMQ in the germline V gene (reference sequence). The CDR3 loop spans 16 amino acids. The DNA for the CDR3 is TGTGCCAGCAGCTTAGGCGGGACTAGAGAATACAATGAGCAGTACTTC. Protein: CASSLGGTREYNEQYF.

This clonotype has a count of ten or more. CDR3 in DNA: TGTGCCAGCAGTGCAACCGGGCAGGACACCGGGGAGCTGTTTTTT. It translates to CASSATGQDTGELFF. J is TRBJ2-2 and V is TRBV2; D ambiguous. The V end lost 4 bases, the J end lost 3 bases, and 12 bases lay between the germline ends. CDR3 length equals 15 residues. Germline V gives CDR1 SNHLY, CDR2 FYNNEI.